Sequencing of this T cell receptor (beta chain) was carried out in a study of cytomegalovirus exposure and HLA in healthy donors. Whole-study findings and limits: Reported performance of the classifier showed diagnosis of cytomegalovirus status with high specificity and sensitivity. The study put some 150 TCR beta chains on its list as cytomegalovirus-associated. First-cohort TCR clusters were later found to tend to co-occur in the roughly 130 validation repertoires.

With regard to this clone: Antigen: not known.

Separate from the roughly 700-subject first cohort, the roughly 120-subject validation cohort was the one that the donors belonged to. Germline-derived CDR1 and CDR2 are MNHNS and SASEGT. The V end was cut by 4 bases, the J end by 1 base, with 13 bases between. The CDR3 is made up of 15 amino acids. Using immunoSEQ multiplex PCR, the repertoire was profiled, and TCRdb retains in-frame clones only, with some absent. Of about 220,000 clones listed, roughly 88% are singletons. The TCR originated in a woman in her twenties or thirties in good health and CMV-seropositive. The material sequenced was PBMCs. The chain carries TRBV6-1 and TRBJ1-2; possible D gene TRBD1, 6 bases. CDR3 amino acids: CASSAREGGNYGYTF. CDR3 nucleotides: TGTGCCAGCAGTGCCCGGGAAGGGGGTAACTATGGCTACACCTTC.